The present T cell receptor (beta chain) was sequenced within a study of T cells in women clearing cervical HPV infection. For the study at large: Case blood was drawn a median roughly 150 days after lesion detection. With HLA typing for only a few women, HLA confounding remains possible.

Study-wide results and caveats: Repertoire richness, not evenness, was significantly elevated in CIN3+ cases versus controls. TRBV6-7 relative abundance averaged roughly 0.1% in cases and 0.15% to 0.2% in controls.

The method was immunoSEQ multiplex PCR; TCRdb's version includes in-frame clones alone and lacks a portion of them. The table for this sample gives around 35,000 clones. As for this clone: Its antigen is currently unknown. The CDR3 goes on 3 residues after the read ends, and that part is filled in from the germline J gene.

CDR1 is KGHSH, CDR2 LQKENI, per germline. The CDR3 is made up of 16 amino acids. The ends lost 0 bases at V and 5 bases at J; junction bases unmatched: 9. The specimen sequenced was blood buffy coat. The chain couples TRBV18 to TRBJ2-5; 7 bases are a match to TRBD1. The sequence came from a woman between 18 and 70 years old with a cervical HPV16 infection that either progressed to CIN3+ or cleared (not recorded which). The CDR3 bases that were read are TGTGCCAGCTCACCACCGCCGAAAGGGGGCGGGGAGACC. Encoded protein: CASSPPPKGGGET. The complete CDR3 reads CASSPPPKGGGETQYF.